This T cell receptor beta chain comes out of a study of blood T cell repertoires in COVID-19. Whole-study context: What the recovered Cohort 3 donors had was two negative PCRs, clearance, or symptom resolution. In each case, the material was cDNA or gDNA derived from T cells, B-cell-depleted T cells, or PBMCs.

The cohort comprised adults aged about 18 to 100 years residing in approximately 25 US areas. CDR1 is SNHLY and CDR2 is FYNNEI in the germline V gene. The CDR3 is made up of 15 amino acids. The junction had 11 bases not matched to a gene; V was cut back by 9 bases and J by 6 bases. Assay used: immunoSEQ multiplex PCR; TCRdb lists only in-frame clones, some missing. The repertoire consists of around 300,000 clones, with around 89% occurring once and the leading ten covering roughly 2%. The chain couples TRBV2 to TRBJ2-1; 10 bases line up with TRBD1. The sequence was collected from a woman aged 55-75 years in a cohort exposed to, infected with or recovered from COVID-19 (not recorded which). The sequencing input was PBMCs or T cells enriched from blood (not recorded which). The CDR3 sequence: CARPPDRGVRNEQFF. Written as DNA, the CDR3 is TGTGCCAGACCCCCGGACAGGGGGGTCCGCAATGAGCAGTTCTTC.